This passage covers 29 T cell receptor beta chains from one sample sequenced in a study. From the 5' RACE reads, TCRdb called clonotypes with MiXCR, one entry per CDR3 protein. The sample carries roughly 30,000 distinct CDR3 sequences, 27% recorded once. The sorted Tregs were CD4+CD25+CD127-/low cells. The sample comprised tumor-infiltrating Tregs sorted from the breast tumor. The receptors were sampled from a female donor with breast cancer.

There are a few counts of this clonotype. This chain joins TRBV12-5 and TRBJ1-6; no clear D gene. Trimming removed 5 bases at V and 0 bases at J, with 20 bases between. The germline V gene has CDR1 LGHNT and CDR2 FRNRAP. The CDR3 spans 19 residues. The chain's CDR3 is CASGEYPRAASSYNSPLHF. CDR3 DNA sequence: TGTGCTAGTGGTGAATACCCCCGGGCGGCCAGCTCCTATAATTCACCCCTCCACTTT.

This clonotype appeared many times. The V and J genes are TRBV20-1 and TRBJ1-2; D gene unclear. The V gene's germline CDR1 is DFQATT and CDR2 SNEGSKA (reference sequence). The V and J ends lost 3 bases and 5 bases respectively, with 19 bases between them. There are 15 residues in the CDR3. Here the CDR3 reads CSARGIIQQMYGYTF. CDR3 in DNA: TGCAGTGCTAGGGGGATTATACAGCAGATGTATGGCTACACCTTC.

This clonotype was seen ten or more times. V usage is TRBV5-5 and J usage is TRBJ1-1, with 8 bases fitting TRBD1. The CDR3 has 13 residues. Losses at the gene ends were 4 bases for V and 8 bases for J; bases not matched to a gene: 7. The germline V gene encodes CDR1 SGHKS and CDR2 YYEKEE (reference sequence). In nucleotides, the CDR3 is TGTGCCAGCAGCCGACAGGGGTGGGGGGAAGCTTTCTTT. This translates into CASSRQGWGEAFF.

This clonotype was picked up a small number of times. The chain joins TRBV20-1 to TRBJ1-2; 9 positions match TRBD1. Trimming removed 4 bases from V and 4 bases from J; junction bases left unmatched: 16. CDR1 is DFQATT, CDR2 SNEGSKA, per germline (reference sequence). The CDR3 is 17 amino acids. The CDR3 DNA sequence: TGCAGTGCTATCTCCGGGACAGGGTCCCGCCCTGGCTATGGCTACACCTTC. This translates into CSAISGTGSRPGYGYTF.

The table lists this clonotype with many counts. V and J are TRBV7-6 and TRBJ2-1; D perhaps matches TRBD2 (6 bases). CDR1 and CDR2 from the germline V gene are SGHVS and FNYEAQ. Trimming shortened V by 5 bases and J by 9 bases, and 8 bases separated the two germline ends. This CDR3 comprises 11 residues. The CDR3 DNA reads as TGTGCCAGCAGCCTGGGGGGTGAGCAGTTCTTC. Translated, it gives CASSLGGEQFF.

In DNA form, the CDR3 reads TGTGCCAGCAGGAGGACTAGCGGGACCGGCTACTGGAATGAGCAGTTCTTC. Translating it yields CASRRTSGTGYWNEQFF. This chain joins TRBV2 and TRBJ2-1; the match to TRBD2 covers 12 bases. The CDR3 consists of 17 residues. In germline, CDR1 is SNHLY, CDR2 FYNNEI. The V segment lost 6 bases and the J segment 7 bases; nucleotides outside the gene matches: 13.

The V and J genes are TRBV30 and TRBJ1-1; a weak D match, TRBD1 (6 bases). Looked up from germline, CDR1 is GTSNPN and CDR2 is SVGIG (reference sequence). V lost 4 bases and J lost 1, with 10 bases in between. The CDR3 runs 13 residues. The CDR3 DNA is TGTGCCTGGAAAACAGGGACGAACACTGAAGCTTTCTTT. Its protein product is CAWKTGTNTEAFF.

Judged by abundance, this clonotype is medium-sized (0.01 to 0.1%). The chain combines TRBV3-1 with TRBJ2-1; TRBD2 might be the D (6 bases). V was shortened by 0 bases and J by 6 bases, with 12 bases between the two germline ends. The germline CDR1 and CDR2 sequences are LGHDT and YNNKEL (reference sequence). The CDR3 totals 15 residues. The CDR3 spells CASSQDGLAFNEQFF. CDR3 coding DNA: TGTGCCAGCAGCCAAGACGGGCTAGCGTTCAATGAGCAGTTCTTC.

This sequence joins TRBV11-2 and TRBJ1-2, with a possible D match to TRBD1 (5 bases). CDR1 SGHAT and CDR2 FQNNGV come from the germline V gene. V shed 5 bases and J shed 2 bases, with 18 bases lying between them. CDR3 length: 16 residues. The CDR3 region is CASSRVATGTNYGYTF. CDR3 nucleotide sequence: TGTGCCAGCAGCCGCGTGGCGACCGGGACCAACTATGGCTACACCTTC. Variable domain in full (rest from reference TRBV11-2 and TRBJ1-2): EAGVAQSPRYKIIEKRQSVAFWCNPISGHATLYWYQQILGQGPKLLIQFQNNGVVDDSQLPKDRFSAERLKGVDSTLKIQPAKLEDSAVYLCASSRVATGTNYGYTFGSGTRLTVV.

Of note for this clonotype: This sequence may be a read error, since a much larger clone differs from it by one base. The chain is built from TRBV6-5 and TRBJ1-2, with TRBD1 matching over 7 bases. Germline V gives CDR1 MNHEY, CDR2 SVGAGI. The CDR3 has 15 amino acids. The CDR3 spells CAGSYSKTGNYGYTF. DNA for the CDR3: TGTGCCGGCAGTTACTCTAAGACAGGGAACTATGGCTACACCTTC.

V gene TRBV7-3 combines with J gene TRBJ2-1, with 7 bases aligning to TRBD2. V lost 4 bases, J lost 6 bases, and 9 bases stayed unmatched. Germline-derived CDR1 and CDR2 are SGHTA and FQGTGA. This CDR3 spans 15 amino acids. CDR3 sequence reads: CASSSRGRAGNEQFF. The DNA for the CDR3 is TGTGCCAGCAGCTCTAGAGGGAGGGCGGGCAATGAGCAGTTCTTC.

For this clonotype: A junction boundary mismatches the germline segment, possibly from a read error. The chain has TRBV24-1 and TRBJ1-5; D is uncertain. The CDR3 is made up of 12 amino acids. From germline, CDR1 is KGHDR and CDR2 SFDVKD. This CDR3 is CAASEGSQPQHF. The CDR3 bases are TGTGCCGCCAGTGAAGGGTCCCAGCCCCAGCATTTT.

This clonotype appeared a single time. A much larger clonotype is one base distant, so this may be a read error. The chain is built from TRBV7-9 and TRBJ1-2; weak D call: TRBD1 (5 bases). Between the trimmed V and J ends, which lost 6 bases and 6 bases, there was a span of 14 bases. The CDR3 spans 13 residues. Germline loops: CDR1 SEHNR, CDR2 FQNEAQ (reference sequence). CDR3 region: CASRGGGKDGYTF. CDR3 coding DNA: TGTGCCAGCAGAGGCGGGGGGAAGGATGGCTACACCTTC.

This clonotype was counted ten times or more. CDR3 in amino acids: CASSRTVGDTEAFF. The CDR3 nucleotides read TGTGCCAGCAGCCGGACAGTAGGAGACACTGAAGCTTTCTTT. V is TRBV6-5 and J is TRBJ1-1; TRBD1 might be the D (6 bases). The CDR3 is 14 amino acids. Germline values: CDR1 MNHEY, CDR2 SVGAGI. Trimming shortened V by 6 bases and J by 3 bases, and 14 bases separated the two germline ends.

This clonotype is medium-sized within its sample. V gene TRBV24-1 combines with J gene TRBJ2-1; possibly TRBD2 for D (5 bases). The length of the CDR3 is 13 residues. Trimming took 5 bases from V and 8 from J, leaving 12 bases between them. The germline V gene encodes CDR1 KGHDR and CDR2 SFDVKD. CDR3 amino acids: CATSVSGFDEQFF. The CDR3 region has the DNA TGTGCCACCAGTGTTTCGGGGTTCGATGAGCAGTTCTTC.

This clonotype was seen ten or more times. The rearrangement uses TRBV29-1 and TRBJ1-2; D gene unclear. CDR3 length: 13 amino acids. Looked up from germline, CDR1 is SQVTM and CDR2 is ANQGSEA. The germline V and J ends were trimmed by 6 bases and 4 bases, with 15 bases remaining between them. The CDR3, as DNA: TGCAGCGTCCCTGGTGGGGTAGGCTATGGCTACACCTTC. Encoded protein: CSVPGGVGYGYTF.

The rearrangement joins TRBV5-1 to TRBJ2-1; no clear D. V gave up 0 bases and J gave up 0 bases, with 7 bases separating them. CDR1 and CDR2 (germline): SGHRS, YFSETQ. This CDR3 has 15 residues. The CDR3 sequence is CASSLVPNSYNEQFF. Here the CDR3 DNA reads TGCGCCAGCAGCTTGGTACCCAACTCCTACAATGAGCAGTTCTTC.

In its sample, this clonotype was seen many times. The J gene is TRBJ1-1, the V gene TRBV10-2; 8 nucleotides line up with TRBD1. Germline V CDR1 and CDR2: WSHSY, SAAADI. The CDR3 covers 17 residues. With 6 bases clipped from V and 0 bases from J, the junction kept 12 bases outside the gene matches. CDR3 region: CASRWTGQKAMNTEAFF. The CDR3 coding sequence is TGCGCCAGCAGGTGGACAGGGCAAAAAGCAATGAACACTGAAGCTTTCTTT.

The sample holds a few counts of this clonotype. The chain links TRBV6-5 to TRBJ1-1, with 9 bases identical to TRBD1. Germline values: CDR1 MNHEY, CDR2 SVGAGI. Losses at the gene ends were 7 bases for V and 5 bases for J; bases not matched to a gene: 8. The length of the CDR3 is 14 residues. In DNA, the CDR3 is TGTGCCAGCAACACCGGGACAGGGTGGACTGAAGCTTTCTTT. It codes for CASNTGTGWTEAFF.

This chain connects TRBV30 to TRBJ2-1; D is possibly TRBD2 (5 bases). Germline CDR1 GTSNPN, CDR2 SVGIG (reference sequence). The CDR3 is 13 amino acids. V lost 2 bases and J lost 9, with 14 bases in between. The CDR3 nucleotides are TGTGCCTGGAGTCGGCAAGAACGGGGTGAGCAGTTCTTC. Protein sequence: CAWSRQERGEQFF.

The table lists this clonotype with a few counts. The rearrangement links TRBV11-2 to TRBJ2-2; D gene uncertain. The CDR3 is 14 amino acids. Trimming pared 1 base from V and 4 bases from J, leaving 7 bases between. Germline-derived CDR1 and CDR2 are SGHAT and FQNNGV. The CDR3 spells CASSLVGVTGELFF. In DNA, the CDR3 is TGTGCCAGCAGCTTAGTTGGGGTCACCGGGGAGCTGTTTTTT.

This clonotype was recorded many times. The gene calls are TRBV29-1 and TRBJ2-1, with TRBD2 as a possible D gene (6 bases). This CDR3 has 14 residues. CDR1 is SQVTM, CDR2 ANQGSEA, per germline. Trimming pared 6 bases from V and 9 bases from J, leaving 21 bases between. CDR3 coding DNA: TGCAGCGTGTCCGGGACCCGGGGGTCTGGTGAGCAGTTCTTC. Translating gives CSVSGTRGSGEQFF.

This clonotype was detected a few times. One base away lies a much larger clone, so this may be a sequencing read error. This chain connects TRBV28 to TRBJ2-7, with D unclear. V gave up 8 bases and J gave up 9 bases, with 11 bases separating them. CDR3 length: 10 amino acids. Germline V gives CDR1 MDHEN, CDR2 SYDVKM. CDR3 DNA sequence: TGTGCCAGCCAGGATCACGGGCAGTACTTC. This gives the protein CASQDHGQYF.

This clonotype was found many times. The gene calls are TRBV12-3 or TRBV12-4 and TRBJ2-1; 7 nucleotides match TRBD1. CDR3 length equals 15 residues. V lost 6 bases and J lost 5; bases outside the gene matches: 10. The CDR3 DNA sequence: TGTGCCAGCAGAGACACCGGGACAGCCGACAATGAGCAGTTCTTC. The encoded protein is CASRDTGTADNEQFF.

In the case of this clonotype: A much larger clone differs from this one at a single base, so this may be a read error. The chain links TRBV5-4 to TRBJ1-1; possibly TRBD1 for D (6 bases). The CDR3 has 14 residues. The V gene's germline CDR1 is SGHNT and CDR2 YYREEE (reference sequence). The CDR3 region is CASSLRGQNTAAFF. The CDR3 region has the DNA TGTGCCAGCAGCTTGCGTGGACAGAACACTGCAGCTTTCTTT.

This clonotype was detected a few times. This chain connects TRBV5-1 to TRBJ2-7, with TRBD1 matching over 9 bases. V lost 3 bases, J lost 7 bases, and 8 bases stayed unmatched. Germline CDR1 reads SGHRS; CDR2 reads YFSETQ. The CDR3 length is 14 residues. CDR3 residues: CASSSRDRVREQYF. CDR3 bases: TGCGCCAGCAGCTCCCGGGACAGGGTTCGGGAGCAGTACTTC.

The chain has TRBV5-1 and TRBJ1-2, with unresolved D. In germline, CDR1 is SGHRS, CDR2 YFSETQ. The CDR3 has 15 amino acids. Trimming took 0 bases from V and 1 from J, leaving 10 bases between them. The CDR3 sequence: CASSLVGRSNYGYTF. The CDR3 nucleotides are TGCGCCAGCAGCTTGGTAGGACGGAGTAACTATGGCTACACCTTC.

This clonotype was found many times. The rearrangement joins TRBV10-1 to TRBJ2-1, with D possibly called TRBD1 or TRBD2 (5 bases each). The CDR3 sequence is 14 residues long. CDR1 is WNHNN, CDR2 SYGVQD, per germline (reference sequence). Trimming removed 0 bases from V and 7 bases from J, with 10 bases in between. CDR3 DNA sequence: TGCGCCAGCAGTGAGTCGGGGGACCCGAATGAGCAGTTCTTC. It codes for CASSESGDPNEQFF.

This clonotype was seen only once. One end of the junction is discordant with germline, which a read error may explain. In DNA, the CDR3 is TGTGCCCGCAGCCAAGATCGGAGGGCGGGTCTTAACACTGAAGCTTTCTTT. Protein sequence: CARSQDRRAGLNTEAFF. V and J are TRBV4-2 and TRBJ1-1; no reliable D call. CDR1 is LGHNA, CDR2 YNFKEQ, per germline. The CDR3 spans 17 residues.